The next 3 T cell receptor beta chains were all read from a single sample in a study of T cell responses to AZD1222 COVID-19 vaccine (dated by TCRdb to the early 2020s). The time point label, read with the paper, signifies: baseline before first vaccination. To prepare the library, the immunoSEQ multiplex PCR assay was applied. TCRdb obtained this table from immuneACCESS and retained in-frame rearrangements with V and J assigned. These tables miss some clones; where compared with another copy, unresolved V genes account for less than half of the shortfall, and the remainder is unexplained. The table for this sample lists 90,000 to 130,000 clones; 86% of them were counted only once. Around 3.2% of the sample rests with the top ten. The sample was peripheral blood, taken on day 0 of AZD1222 vaccination. The source of these receptors is an adult in good health.

The chain is built from TRBV5-1 and TRBJ2-1, with 7 bases aligning to TRBD2. Germline V lookup: CDR1 SGHRS, CDR2 YFSETQ. The trim removed 6 bases at V and 7 bases at J, leaving 13 bases unmatched. This CDR3 contains 15 residues. CDR3: CASTFSGIMGNEQFF. CDR3 coding DNA: TGCGCCAGCACCTTCAGCGGGATCATGGGGAATGAGCAGTTCTTC.

CDR3 loop: CASTTGNTGELFF. The CDR3 region has the DNA TGCGCCAGCACCACAGGGAACACCGGGGAGCTGTTTTTT. This sequence joins TRBV5-1 and TRBJ2-2; D may be TRBD1 (5 bases). V was shortened by 6 bases and J by 1 base, with 7 bases between the two germline ends. The CDR3 has 13 residues. The V gene's germline CDR1 is SGHRS and CDR2 YFSETQ.

J is TRBJ2-1 and V is TRBV10-3; 7 bases are a match to TRBD1. Germline trimming cut 6 bases from V and 0 bases from J; bases unmatched to any gene: 5. Germline CDR1 is ENHRY and CDR2 is SYGVKD. This CDR3 has 15 residues. The CDR3 nucleotides are TGTGCCATCAGGGCAGGACAGGCCTCCTACAATGAGCAGTTCTTC. It is translated as CAIRAGQASYNEQFF.